Ten or more counts support the clone carrying this TCR beta chain. Per the germline V gene, CDR1 is DFQATT and CDR2 is SNEGSKA (reference sequence). V was trimmed by 4 bases and J by 6 bases, leaving 13 bases between them. The CDR3 runs to 12 residues. These data are taken from a study of glioma-infiltrating T cells. TCR alpha and beta CDR3 regions were amplified from RNA using iRepertoire nested multiplex PCR. One entry per CDR3 protein, called by TCRdb with MiXCR from the multiplex PCR reads. The sample includes approximately 90,000 distinct CDR3 sequences, 20% to 25% seen only once; the top ten take over 5%.

What was sequenced was glioma tissue, nonneoplastic brain tissue, or PBMCs (not recorded which). This chain uses TRBV20-1 with TRBJ2-7; tentatively, D is TRBD1 (8 bases). The clonotype comes from a human donor with low-grade glioma or glioblastoma, undergoing nonglioma brain surgery, or in good health (not recorded which). In DNA, the CDR3 is TGCAGTGCTATTAACAGGGGGGGCGAGCAGTACTTC. It yields the protein CSAINRGGEQYF.